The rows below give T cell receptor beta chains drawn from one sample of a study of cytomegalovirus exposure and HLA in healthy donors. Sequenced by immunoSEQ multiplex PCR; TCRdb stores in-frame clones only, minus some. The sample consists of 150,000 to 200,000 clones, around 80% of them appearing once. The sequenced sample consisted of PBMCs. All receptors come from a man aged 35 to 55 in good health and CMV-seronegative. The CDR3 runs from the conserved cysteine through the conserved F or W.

CASSWGQTLEDTQYF 15 TRBJ2-3 TRBV5-4
CASSQDLLAGGANTGELFF 19 TRBJ2-2 TRBV4-3
CASTWDRAPGELFF 14 TRBJ2-2 TRBV2
CASSPEGREDEQYF 14 TRBJ2-7 TRBV18
CASRKSGGSYEQYF 14 TRBJ2-7 TRBV19
CASSPRTRDIGNEQFF 16 TRBJ2-1 TRBV18
CASSLAGDTFNPGELFF 17 TRBJ2-2 TRBV7-2
CASSGQGDTEAFF 13 TRBJ1-1 TRBV5-1
CASSQGGGTSDEQYF 15 TRBJ2-7 TRBV4-3
CAIWTGSYEQYF 12 TRBJ2-7 TRBV6-1
CASSLVDHTQYF 12 TRBJ2-3 TRBV7-9
CASSLGGTGAYEQYF 15 TRBJ2-7 TRBV19
CASKGRDTQYF 11 TRBJ2-3 TRBV30
CASSLALAKLFF 12 TRBJ1-4 TRBV7-3
CASSFPGGAETQYF 14 TRBJ2-5 TRBV5-1
CASSPNRQGHYGYTF 15 TRBJ1-2 TRBV7-9
CASSLVPTEGYGYTF 15 TRBJ1-2 TRBV5-1
CASSSGFENSPLHF 14 TRBJ1-6 TRBV27
CASSPAGGGNTEAFF 15 TRBJ1-1 TRBV25-1
CASTGGASSYNEQFF 15 TRBJ2-1 TRBV5-6
CASRREGDEQYF 12 TRBJ2-7 TRBV2
CASTESMNTEAFF 13 TRBJ1-1 TRBV5-1